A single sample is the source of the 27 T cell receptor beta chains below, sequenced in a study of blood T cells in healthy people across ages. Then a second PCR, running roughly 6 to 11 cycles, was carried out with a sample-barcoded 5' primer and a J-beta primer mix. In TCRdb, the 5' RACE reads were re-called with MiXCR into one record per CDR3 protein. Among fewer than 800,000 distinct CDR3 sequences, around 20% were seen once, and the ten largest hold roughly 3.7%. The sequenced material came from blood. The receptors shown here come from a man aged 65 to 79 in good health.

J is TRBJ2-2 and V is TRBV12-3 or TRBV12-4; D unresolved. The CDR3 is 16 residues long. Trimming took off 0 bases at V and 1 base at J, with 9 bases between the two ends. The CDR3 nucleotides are TGTGCCAGCAGTTTAGCGGTTCAGCGGAACACCGGGGAGCTGTTTTTT. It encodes CASSLAVQRNTGELFF.

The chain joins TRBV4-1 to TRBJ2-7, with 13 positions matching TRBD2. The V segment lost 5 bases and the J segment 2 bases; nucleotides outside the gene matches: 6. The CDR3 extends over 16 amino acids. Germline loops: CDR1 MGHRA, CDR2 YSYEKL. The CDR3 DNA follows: TGCGCCAGCAGCTTCCGACTAGCGGGAGGTCCCTACGAGCAGTACTTC. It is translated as CASSFRLAGGPYEQYF.

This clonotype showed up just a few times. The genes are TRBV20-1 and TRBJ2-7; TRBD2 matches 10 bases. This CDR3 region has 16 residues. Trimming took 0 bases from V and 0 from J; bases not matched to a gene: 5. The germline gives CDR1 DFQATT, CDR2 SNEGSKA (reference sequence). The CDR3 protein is CSARDRTSGYSYEQYF. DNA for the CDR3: TGCAGTGCTAGAGACCGGACTAGCGGTTACTCCTACGAGCAGTACTTC.

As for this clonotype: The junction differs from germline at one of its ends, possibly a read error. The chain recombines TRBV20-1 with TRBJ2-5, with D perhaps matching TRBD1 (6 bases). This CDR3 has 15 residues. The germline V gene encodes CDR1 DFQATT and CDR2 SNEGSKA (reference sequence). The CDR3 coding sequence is TGCTGTGCTAGAGATCAGGCAGGGGCCCAAGAGACCCAGTACTTC. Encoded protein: CCARDQAGAQETQYF.

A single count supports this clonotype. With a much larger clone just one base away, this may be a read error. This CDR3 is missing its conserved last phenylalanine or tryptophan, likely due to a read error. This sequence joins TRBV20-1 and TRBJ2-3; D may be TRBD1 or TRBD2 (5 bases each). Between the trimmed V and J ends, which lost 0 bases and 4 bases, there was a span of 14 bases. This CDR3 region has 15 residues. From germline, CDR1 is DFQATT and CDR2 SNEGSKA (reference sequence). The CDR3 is CSARDRGSGPDTQYS. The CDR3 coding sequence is TGCAGTGCTAGAGATCGGGGTTCGGGACCAGATACGCAGTATTCT.

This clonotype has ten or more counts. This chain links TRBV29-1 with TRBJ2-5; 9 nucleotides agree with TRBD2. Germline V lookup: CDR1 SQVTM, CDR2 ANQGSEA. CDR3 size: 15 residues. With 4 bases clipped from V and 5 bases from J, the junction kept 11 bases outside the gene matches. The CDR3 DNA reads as TGCAGCGTTGGGTCCTCTAGCGGGATTTCTGAGACCCAGTACTTC. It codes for CSVGSSSGISETQYF.

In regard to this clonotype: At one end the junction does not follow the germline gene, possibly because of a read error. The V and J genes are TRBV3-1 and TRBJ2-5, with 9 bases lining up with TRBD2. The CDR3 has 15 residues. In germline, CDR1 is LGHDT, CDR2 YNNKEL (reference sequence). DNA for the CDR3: TGTGCCAGCAGACCTGGACTAGCGAGCCAAGAGACCCAGAACTTC. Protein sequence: CASRPGLASQETQNF.

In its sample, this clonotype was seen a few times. CDR3 sequence: CASSSLAGPYEQYF. The CDR3 DNA reads as TGTGCCAGCAGTTCGCTAGCGGGTCCCTACGAGCAGTACTTC. This chain joins TRBV7-3 and TRBJ2-7; TRBD2 matches at 8 bases. Per germline, CDR1 SGHTA and CDR2 FQGTGA. This CDR3 is built from 14 residues. The ends lost 6 bases at V and 2 bases at J; junction bases unmatched: 6.

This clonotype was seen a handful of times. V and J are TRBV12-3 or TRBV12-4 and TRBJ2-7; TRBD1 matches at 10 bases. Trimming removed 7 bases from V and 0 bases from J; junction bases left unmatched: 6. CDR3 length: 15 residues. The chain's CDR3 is CASKRDRGLSYEQYF. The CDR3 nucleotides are TGTGCCAGCAAACGGGACAGGGGCCTCTCCTACGAGCAGTACTTC.

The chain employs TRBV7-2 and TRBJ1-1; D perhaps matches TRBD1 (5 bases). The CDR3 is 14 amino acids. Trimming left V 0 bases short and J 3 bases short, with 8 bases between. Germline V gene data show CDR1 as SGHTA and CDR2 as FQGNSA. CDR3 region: CASSLARVDTEAFF. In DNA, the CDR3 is TGTGCCAGCAGCTTAGCCAGGGTGGACACTGAAGCTTTCTTT.

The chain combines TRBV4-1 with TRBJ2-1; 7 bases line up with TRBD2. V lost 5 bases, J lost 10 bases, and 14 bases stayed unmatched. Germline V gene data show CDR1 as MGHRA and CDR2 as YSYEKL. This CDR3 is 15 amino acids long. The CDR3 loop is CASSRAGLLGLEQFF. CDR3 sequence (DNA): TGCGCCAGCAGCAGAGCGGGGCTACTCGGTTTAGAGCAGTTCTTC.

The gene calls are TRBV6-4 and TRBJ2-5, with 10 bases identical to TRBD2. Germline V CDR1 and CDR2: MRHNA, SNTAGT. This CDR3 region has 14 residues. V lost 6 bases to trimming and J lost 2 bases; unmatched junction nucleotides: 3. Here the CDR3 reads CASRGLAIQETQYF. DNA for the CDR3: TGTGCCAGCAGGGGACTAGCGATTCAAGAGACCCAGTACTTC.

CDR3 DNA sequence: TGCAGTGCTAGGACTAGCGGGTTCTCCTACGAGCAGTACTTC. Protein sequence: CSARTSGFSYEQYF. The chain links TRBV20-1 to TRBJ2-7, with 10 bases identical to TRBD2. The CDR3 contains 14 residues. V trimming: 3 bases; J trimming: 0 bases; junction bases outside the gene matches: 2. The germline V gene has CDR1 DFQATT and CDR2 SNEGSKA (reference sequence).

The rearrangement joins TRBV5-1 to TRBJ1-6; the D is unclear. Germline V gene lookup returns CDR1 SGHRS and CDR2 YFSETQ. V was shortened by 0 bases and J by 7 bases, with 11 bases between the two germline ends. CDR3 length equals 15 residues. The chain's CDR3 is CASSLVSVPNSPLHF. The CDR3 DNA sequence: TGCGCCAGCAGCTTGGTTTCGGTTCCAAATTCACCCCTCCACTTT.

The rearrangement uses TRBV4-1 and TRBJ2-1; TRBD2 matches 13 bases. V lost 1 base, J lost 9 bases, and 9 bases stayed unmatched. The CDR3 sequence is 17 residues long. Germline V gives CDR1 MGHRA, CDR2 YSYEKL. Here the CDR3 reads CASSQARVGLAGREQFF. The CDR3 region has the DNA TGCGCCAGCAGCCAAGCCCGGGTGGGACTAGCGGGACGTGAGCAGTTCTTC.

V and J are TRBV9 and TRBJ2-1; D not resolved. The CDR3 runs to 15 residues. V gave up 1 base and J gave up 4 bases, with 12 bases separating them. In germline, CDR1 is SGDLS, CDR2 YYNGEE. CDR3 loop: CASSVNGLTYNEQFF. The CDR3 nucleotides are TGTGCCAGCAGCGTAAATGGGCTCACTTACAATGAGCAGTTCTTC.

DNA for the CDR3: TGTGCCATCAGTGATATTCCCAGGACTAAGAGCAATCAGCCCCAGCATTTT. Its translation is CAISDIPRTKSNQPQHF. V and J are TRBV10-3 and TRBJ1-5; D not certain. Germline V gives CDR1 ENHRY, CDR2 SYGVKD. The CDR3 sequence is 17 residues long. The germline V and J ends were trimmed by 3 bases and 1 base, with 16 bases remaining between them.

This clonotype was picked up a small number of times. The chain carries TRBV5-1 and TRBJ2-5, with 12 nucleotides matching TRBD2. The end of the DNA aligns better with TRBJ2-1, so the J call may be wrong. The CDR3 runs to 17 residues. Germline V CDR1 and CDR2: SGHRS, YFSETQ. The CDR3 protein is CASSLARTSGVYNEQFF. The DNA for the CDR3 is TGCGCCAGCAGCTTGGCCAGGACTAGCGGGGTCTATAATGAGCAGTTCTTC.

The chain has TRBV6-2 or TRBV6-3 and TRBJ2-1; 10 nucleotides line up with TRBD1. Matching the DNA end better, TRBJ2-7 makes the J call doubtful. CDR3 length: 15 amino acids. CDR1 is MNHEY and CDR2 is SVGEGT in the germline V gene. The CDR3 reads CASSYGQGGLSAQYF. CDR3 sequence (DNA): TGTGCCAGCAGTTACGGACAGGGGGGGTTATCCGCGCAGTACTTC.

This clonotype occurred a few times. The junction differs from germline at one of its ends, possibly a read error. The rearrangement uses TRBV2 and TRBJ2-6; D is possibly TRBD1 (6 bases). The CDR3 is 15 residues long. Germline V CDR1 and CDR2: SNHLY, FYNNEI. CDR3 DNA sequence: TGTGCCAGCAGGACACAGGGTACTGGGGCCAACGTCCTGGCTTTC. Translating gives CASRTQGTGANVLAF.

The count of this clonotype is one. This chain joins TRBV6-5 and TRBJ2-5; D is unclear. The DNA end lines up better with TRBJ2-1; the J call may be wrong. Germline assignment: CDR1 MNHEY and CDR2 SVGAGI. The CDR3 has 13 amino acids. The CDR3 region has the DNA TGTGCCAGCAGTTACATGGGTAACAGTGAGCAGTTCTTC. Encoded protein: CASSYMGNSEQFF.

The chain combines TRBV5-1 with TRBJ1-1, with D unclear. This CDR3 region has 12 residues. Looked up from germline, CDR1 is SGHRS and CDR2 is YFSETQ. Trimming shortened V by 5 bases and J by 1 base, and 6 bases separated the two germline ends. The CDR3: CASRTENTEAFF. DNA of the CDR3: TGCGCCAGCAGAACGGAGAACACTGAAGCTTTCTTT.

CDR3 residues: CASSLDAYSGRPDTQYF. The DNA of the CDR3 is TGTGCCAGCAGCTTAGATGCGTATAGCGGGAGACCGGATACGCAGTATTTT. V and J are TRBV7-8 and TRBJ2-3; the match to TRBD2 covers 9 bases. Germline CDR1 SGHVS, CDR2 FQNEAQ. The CDR3 loop spans 17 amino acids. The trim removed 1 base at V and 6 bases at J, leaving 11 bases unmatched.

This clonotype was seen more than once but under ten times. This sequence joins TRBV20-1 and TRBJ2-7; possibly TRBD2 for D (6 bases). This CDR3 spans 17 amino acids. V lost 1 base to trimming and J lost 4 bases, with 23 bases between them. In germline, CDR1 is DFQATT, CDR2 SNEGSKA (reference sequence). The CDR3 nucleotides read TGCAGTGCTAGAGCCAGGCTCCACACGGGGGATACGTACGAGCAGTACTTC. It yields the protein CSARARLHTGDTYEQYF.

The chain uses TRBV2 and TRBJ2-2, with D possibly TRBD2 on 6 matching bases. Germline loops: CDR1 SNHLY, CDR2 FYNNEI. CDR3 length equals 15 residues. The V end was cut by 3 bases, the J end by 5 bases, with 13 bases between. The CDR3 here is CASSDALAGTGELFF. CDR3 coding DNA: TGTGCCAGCAGTGATGCACTAGCTGGGACCGGGGAGCTGTTTTTT.

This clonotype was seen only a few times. The CDR3 sequence: CASSEIGQTQYF. The CDR3 coding sequence is TGTGCCAGCAGTGAAATAGGGCAGACCCAGTACTTC. The J gene is TRBJ2-5, the V gene TRBV2; D gene ambiguous. The germline V gene encodes CDR1 SNHLY and CDR2 FYNNEI. Trimming removed 2 bases at V and 6 bases at J, with 7 bases between. The CDR3 is made up of 12 amino acids.

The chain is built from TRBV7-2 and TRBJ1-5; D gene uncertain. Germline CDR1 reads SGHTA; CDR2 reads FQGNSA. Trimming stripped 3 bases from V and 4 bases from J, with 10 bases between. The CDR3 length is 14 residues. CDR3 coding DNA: TGTGCCAGCAGCTTGGGTCGGGTTAATCAGCCCCAGCATTTT. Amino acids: CASSLGRVNQPQHF.